These 5 T cell receptor beta chains were all obtained from the same sample, sequenced in a study of shared clonotypes between healthy human individuals. The method was immunoSEQ multiplex PCR; TCRdb's version includes in-frame clones alone and lacks a portion of them. The data show 2 million to 2.5 million clones, roughly 92% seen once. Specimen: naive CD4+ T cells from PBMCs. The subset here: CD45RA+ positively selected. The receptors shown here come from a young man in good health. Some clones in this sample may be carry-over from other donors' samples.

This chain connects TRBV19 to TRBJ2-7, with D perhaps TRBD1 or TRBD2 (5 bases each). From germline, CDR1 is LNHDA and CDR2 SQIVND (reference sequence). The CDR3 loop spans 15 amino acids. With 5 bases removed from V and 4 bases from J, the gap between germline ends came to 18 bases. The CDR3 reads CASSQTGTPGYEQYF. As DNA, the CDR3 is TGTGCCAGTAGTCAGACCGGGACGCCAGGTTACGAGCAGTACTTC.

The genes are TRBV5-1 and TRBJ2-1; 13 nucleotides match TRBD2. Germline assignment: CDR1 SGHRS and CDR2 YFSETQ. Trimming took 5 bases from V and 6 from J; bases not matched to a gene: 5. CDR3 size: 15 residues. The chain's CDR3 is CASRLAGGRVNEQFF. In nucleotides, the CDR3 is TGCGCCAGCAGACTAGCGGGAGGGCGGGTCAATGAGCAGTTCTTC. The whole variable domain, remainder taken from reference TRBV5-1 and TRBJ2-1, is KAGVTQTPRYLIKTRGQQVTLSCSPISGHRSVSWYQQTPGQGLQFLFEYFSETQRNKGNFPGRFSGRQFSNSRSEMNVSTLELGDSALYLCASRLAGGRVNEQFFGPGTRLTVL.

The V and J genes are TRBV28 and TRBJ1-2; D might be TRBD1 (5 bases). In germline, CDR1 is MDHEN, CDR2 SYDVKM. V dropped 4 bases and J dropped 0 bases, with 12 bases sitting between them. The CDR3 is made up of 15 amino acids. CDR3 amino acids: CASSSSGKANYGYTF. The CDR3 coding sequence is TGTGCCAGCAGTTCATCAGGGAAAGCTAACTATGGCTACACCTTC.

This chain connects TRBV18 to TRBJ2-7; possibly TRBD1 for D (5 bases). V was clipped by 1 base and J by 6 bases, with 16 bases between them. The V gene's germline CDR1 is KGHSH and CDR2 LQKENI. This CDR3 comprises 15 residues. The CDR3 coding sequence is TGTGCCAGCTCACCACTCTCTGTAGGGGTTGGCGAGCAGTACTTC. Translating it yields CASSPLSVGVGEQYF.

This clone was counted only a few times. The chain links TRBV30 to TRBJ1-1; perhaps TRBD1 as D (5 bases). This CDR3 is 13 amino acids long. Germline CDR1 reads GTSNPN; CDR2 reads SVGIG (reference sequence). V lost 3 bases to trimming and J lost 4 bases, with 12 bases between them. The CDR3 nucleotides read TGTGCCTGGAGGTTCCAGGGAGTCACTGAAGCTTTCTTT. It specifies CAWRFQGVTEAFF.